This T cell receptor (beta chain) originates from a study of neoadjuvant anti-PD-1 for oral cavity cancer (dated by TCRdb to the early 2020s). Regarding the research as a whole: Three to four biweekly doses of nivolumab at 3 mg/kg were mostly administered to patients before curative-intent surgical resection. The parent correlative cohort had about eleven patients and a response rate of 30% to 35%. Under RECIST 1.1, a patient counted as a responder if showing complete response, partial response or stable disease, and as a non-responder if showing progression. A fourth nivolumab dose was given around day 43 to patients without progression, and definitive surgical resection was performed in those patients on days 50-56. Results the study describes overall, beyond this receptor: Higher pretreatment blood TCRbeta clonality and lower post-treatment tumor TCRbeta clonality were correlated with higher pretreatment blood Treg/Th17 ratios. Only a few patients per response group were included in the TCR analyses, and larger cohorts for validation were called for by the authors. After neoadjuvant nivolumab, significantly higher T cell clonality (Gini index) was found within PBMCs in non-responders than in responders.

Per the germline V gene, SGHVS is the CDR1 and FQNEAQ is the CDR2. CDR3 length: 16 amino acids, cysteine to phenylalanine. The retained sequence is limited to the CDR3, 48 bases, with the frame set at the first base. V loses 2 bases at its end and J loses 3 bases; junction bases beyond the gene matches: 8. The sample's time point label is to be understood as: before neoadjuvant nivolumab. None of the patients had received prior systemic or radiation treatment, and all were newly diagnosed with stage II-IVA oral cavity squamous cell carcinoma. The cohort was made up of patients with locally advanced, HPV-negative oral cavity squamous cell carcinoma. No culture maintenance or expansion was done, as the peripheral blood mononuclear cells went straight to analysis. The samples were obtained from a longitudinal correlative study of a single-arm phase II trial testing neoadjuvant nivolumab in oral cavity squamous cell carcinoma. Subject-matched pre- and post-treatment PBMCs and tumors from three responders and three non-responders underwent genomic DNA-based TCRbeta sequencing. Peripheral blood mononuclear cells were drawn once before nivolumab treatment and a second time after treatment, when surgery took place. The Maxwell RSC DNA from Cells kit was used to extract genomic DNA from PBMCs.

In regard to this clone: The antigen it binds to is not known. Base-call qualities are not available, and no considerably larger clone is one nucleotide away.

For deep sequencing, PBMC libraries mostly used around 500 ng of input genomic DNA, with six replicates for each sample. TCRbeta libraries were prepared with the immunoSEQ hsTCRbeta kit according to the manufacturer's instructions. An Illumina NovaSeq 6000 S4 flow cell was used to sequence the final libraries, which had first been combined to 3 nM. For the original study's pipeline: Raw data preprocessing and quality control were performed with the immunoSEQ Analyzer. The analysis was limited to productive rearrangements, and each clonotype was defined by a unique CDR3 amino acid sequence. Using the R package tcR, the researchers computed the Gini-Simpson index as their estimate of repertoire clonality. Student's t test was used to compare Gini indices, while Pearson correlation assessed associations with tumor size change. The source is immuneACCESS, and TCRdb retained only in-frame sequences with V and J called. Part of the clones is not carried over; for the studies checked, unresolved V genes explain less than half of this, and the remainder is unexplained. That table gives V, J and clone size, and the DNA gave D and trimming. Recorded for this sample are tens of thousands of clones; 79% of them occurred a single time. The biggest ten clones account for about 2.5% of the sample.

This sequence was found in a person aged 35-80 years with oral cavity squamous cell carcinoma. In this chain, TRBV7-8 is recombined with TRBJ2-7, and 9 junctional nucleotides match TRBD2. The source was PBMCs, collected before nivolumab (anti-PD-1) treatment. CDR3 protein: CASSLTRPSGDYEQYF. The DNA is as follows: TGTGCCAGCAGCTTAACCCGCCCTAGCGGGGACTACGAGCAGTACTTC.